This T cell receptor beta chain is from a study of CD8+CD57+ T cells in acquired aplastic anemia. This clonotype was detected many times. For CDR3 and TCR beta VDJ profiling, genomic DNA was the template used. TCRdb re-called the reads through MiXCR, storing one row per CDR3 protein. The table shows 270,000 or so distinct CDR3 sequences, with around 82% occurring only once. Patients chosen for sequencing had CD8+CD57+ cells that had expanded, as shown by flow cytometry. V was cut by 4 bases and J by 1 base, with 10 bases left in between. The V gene's germline CDR1 is SGHVS and CDR2 FNYEAQ. The CDR3 spans 14 residues.

The sequenced sample consisted of sorted CD4+, CD8+, or CD8+CD57+ T cells (not recorded which) from PBMCs. The TCR originated in a human donor with aplastic anemia. V gene TRBV7-6 combines with J gene TRBJ1-1, with D possibly matching TRBD1 (5 bases). The CDR3 region has the DNA TGTGCCAGCAGCTCCACTACAGGGAACACTGAAGCTTTCTTT. The encoded protein is CASSSTTGNTEAFF.